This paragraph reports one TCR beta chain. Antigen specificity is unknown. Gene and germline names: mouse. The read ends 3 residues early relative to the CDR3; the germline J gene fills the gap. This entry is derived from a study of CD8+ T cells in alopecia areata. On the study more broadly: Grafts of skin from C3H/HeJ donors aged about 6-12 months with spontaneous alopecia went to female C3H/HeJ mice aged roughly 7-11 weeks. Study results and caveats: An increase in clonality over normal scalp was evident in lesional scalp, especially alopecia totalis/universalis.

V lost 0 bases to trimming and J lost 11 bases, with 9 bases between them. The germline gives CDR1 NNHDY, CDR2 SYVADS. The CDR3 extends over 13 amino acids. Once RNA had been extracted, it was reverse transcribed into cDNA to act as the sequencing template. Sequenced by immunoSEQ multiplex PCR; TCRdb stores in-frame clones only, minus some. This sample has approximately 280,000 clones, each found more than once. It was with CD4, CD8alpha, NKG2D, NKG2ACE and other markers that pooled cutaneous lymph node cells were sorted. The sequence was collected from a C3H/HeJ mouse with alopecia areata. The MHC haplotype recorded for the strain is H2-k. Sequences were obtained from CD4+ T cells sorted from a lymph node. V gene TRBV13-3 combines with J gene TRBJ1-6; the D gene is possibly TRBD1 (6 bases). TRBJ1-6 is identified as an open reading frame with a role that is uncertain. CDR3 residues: CASSDAGGPPLYF. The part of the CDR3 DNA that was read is TGTGCCAGCAGTGATGCCGGGGGGCCGCCC.